This T cell receptor (beta chain) was sequenced in a study of T cell clonality in common variable immunodeficiency. Control and CVID samples contributed equal amounts of genomic DNA. Profiled with immunoSEQ multiplex PCR; TCRdb holds only in-frame clones, not every one. The sample shows about 30,000 clones, no singletons; the ten largest hold about 5%. Study-wide results and caveats: Fewer deletions and N-nucleotide insertions were reportedly seen in common variable immunodeficiency TCR beta sequences. CVID subjects shared fewer TCRbeta clones than healthy controls did. Authors noted CVID clonality's cause needs subpopulation repertoire sequencing.

The length of the CDR3 is 16 residues. Germline CDR1 is MNHEY and CDR2 is SVGEGT. The V end lost 5 bases, the J end lost 1 base, and 18 bases lay between the germline ends. This clone was observed a handful of times. Its antigen is as yet unknown. Read sequence stops 3 residues before the CDR3 end, and the germline J gene provides the missing end. This TCR was sampled from a human donor with common variable immunodeficiency. The chain combines TRBV6-2 or TRBV6-3 with TRBJ2-7, with a possible D match to TRBD1 (6 bases). Sequenced input: peripheral blood mononuclear cells. CDR3 sequence: CASSPDRPSGSYEQYF. The sequenced CDR3 bases are TGTGCCAGCAGTCCCGACAGGCCAAGCGGATCCTACGAG.